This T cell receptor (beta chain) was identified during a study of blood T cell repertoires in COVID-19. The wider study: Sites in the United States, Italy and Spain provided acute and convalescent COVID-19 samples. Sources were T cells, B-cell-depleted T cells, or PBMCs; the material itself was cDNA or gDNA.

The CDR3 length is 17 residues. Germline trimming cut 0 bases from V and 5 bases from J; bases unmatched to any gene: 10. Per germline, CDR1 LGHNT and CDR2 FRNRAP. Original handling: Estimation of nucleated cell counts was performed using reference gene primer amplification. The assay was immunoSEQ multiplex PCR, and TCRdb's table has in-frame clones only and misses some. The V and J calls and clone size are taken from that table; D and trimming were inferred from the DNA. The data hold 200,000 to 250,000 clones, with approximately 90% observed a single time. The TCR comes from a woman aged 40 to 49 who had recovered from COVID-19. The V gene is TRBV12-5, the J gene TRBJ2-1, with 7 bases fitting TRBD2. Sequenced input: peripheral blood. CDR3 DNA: TGTGCTAGTGGTTTGGTACGTCGTCGGGAGGCCCACAATGAGCAGTTCTTC. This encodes CASGLVRRREAHNEQFF.